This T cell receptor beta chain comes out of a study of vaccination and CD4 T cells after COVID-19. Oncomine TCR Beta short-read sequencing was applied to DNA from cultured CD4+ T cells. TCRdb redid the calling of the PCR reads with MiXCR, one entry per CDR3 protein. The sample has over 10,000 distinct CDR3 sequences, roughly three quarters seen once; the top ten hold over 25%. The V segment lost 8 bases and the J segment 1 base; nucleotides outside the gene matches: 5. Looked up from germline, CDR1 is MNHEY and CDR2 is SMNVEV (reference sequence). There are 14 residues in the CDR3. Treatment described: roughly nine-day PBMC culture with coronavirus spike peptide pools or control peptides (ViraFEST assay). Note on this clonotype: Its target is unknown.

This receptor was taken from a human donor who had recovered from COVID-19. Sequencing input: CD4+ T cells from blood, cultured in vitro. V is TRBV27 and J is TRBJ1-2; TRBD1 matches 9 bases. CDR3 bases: TGTGCCAGCCGACGACAGGGGGGTAACTATGGCTACACCTTC. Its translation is CASRRQGGNYGYTF.